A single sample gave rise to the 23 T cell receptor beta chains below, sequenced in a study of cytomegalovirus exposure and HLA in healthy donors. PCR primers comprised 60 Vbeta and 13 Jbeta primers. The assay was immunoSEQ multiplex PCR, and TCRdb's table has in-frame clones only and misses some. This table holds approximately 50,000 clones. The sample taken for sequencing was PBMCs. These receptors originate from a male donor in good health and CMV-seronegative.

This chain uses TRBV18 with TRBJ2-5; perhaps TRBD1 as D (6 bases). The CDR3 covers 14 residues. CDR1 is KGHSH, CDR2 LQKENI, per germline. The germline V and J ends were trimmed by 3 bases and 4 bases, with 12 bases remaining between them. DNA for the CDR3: TGTGCCAGCTCACCGACAGGAGGAAGAGAGACCCAGTACTTC. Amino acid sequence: CASSPTGGRETQYF.

CDR3 amino acids: CAWSAWTGRQETQYF. In DNA, the CDR3 is TGTGCCTGGAGCGCCTGGACAGGGCGGCAAGAGACCCAGTACTTC. J is TRBJ2-5 and V is TRBV30; TRBD1 matches at 8 bases. The germline V gene has CDR1 GTSNPN and CDR2 SVGIG (reference sequence). The trim removed 3 bases at V and 2 bases at J, leaving 8 bases unmatched. The CDR3 loop spans 15 amino acids.

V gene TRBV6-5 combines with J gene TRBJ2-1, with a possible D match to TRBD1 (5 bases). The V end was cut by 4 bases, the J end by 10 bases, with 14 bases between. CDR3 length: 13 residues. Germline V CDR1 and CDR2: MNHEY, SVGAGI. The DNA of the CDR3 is TGTGCCAGCAGTTCCCAGGGTGAGGTCGAGCAGTTCTTC. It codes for CASSSQGEVEQFF.

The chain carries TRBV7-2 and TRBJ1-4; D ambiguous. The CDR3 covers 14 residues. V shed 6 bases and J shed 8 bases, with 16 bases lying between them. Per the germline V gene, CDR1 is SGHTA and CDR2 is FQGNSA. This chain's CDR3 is CASRSGLGREKLFF. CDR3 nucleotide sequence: TGTGCCAGCAGATCCGGACTGGGTAGGGAAAAACTGTTTTTT. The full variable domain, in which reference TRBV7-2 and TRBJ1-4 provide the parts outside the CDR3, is GAGVSQSPSNKVTEKGKDVELRCDPISGHTALYWYRQSLGQGLEFLIYFQGNSAPDKSGLPSDRFSAERTGGSVSTLTIQRTQQEDSAVYLCASRSGLGREKLFFGSGTQLSVL.

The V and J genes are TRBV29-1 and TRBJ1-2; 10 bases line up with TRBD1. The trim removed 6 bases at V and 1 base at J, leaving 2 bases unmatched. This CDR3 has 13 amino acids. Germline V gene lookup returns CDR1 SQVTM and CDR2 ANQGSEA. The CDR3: CSVDRGFNYGYTF. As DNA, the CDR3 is TGCAGCGTGGACAGGGGGTTTAACTATGGCTACACCTTC.

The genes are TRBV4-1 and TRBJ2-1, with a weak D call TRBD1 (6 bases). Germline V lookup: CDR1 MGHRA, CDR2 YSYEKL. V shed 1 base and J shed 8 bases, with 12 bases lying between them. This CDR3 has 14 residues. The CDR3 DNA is TGCGCCAGCAGCCAAGTGAGCAGGGGCGATGAGCAGTTCTTC. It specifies CASSQVSRGDEQFF.

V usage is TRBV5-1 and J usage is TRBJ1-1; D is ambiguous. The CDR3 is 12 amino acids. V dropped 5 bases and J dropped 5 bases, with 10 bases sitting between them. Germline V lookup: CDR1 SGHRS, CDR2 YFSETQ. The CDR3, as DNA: TGCGCCAGCAGGCGGGGTGATACTGAAGCTTTCTTT. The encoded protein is CASRRGDTEAFF.

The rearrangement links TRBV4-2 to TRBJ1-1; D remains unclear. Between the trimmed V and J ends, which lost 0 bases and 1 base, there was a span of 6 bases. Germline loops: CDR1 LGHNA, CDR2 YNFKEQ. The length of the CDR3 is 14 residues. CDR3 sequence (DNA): TGTGCCAGCAGCCAAGACTTATCGAACACTGAAGCTTTCTTT. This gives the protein CASSQDLSNTEAFF.

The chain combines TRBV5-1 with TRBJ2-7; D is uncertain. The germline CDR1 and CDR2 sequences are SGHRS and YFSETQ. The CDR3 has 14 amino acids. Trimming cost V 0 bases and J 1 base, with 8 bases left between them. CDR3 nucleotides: TGCGCCAGCAGCTTGGATTACAGATCCTACGAGCAGTACTTC. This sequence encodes CASSLDYRSYEQYF. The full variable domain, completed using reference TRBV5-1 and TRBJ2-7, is KAGVTQTPRYLIKTRGQQVTLSCSPISGHRSVSWYQQTPGQGLQFLFEYFSETQRNKGNFPGRFSGRQFSNSRSEMNVSTLELGDSALYLCASSLDYRSYEQYFGPGTRLTVT.

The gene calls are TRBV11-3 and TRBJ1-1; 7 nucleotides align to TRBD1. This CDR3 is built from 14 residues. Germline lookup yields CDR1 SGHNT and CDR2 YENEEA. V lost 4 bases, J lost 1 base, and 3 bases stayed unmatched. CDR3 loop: CASSSGGGNTEAFF. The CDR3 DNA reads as TGTGCCAGCAGCTCAGGGGGTGGGAACACTGAAGCTTTCTTT. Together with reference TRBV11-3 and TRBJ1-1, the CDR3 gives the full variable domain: EAGVVQSPRYKIIEKKQPVAFWCNPISGHNTLYWYLQNLGQGPELLIRYENEEAVDDSQLPKDRFSAERLKGVDSTLKIQPAELGDSAVYLCASSSGGGNTEAFFGQGTRLTVV.

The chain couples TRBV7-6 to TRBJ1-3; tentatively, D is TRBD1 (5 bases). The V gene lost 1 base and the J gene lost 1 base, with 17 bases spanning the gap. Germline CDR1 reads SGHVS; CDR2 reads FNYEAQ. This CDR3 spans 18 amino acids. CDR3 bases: TGTGCCAGCAGCTTAGAGTTTTGGACAACTCGGTCTGGAAACACCATATATTTT. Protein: CASSLEFWTTRSGNTIYF.

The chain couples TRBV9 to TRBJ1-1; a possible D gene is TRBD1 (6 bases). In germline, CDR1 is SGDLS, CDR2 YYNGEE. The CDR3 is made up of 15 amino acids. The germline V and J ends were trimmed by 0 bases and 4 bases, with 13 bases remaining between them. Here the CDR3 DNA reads TGTGCCAGCAGCGTAGACCCCGGCAGGGGCACTGAAGCTTTCTTT. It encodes CASSVDPGRGTEAFF. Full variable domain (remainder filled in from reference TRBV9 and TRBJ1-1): DSGVTQTPKHLITATGQRVTLRCSPRSGDLSVYWYQQSLDQGLQFLIQYYNGEERAKGNILERFSAQQFPDLHSELNLSSLELGDSALYFCASSVDPGRGTEAFFGQGTRLTVV.

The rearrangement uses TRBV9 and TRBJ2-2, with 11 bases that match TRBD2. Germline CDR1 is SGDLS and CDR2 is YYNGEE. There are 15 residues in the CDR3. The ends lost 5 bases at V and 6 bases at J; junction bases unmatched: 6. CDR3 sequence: CASSSGGAVAGELFF. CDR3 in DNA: TGTGCCAGCAGTAGCGGGGGGGCCGTGGCCGGGGAGCTGTTTTTT.

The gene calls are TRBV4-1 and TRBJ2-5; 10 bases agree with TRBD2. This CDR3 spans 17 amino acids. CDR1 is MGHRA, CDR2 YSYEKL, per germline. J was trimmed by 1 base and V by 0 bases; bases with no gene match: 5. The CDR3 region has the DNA TGCGCCAGCAGCCAAGATCGGCTAGCGGGGGCCCAAGAGACCCAGTACTTC. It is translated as CASSQDRLAGAQETQYF.

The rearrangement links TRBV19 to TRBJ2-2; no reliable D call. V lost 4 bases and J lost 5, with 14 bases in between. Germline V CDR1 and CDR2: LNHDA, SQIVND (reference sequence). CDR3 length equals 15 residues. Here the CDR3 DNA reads TGTGCCAGTAGTACCTCGCTACTGGTGACCGGGGAGCTGTTTTTT. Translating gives CASSTSLLVTGELFF.

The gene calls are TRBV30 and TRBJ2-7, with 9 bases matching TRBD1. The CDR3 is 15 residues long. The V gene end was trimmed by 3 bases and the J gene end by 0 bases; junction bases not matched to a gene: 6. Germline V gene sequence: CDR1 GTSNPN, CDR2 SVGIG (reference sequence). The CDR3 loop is CAWRQDRGSSYEQYF. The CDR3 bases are TGTGCCTGGAGACAAGACAGGGGGAGCTCCTACGAGCAGTACTTC.

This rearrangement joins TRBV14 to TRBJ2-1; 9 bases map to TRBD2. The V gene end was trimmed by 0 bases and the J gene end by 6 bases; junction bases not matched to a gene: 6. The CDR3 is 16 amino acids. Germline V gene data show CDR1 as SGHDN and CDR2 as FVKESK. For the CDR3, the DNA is TGTGCCAGCAGCCAAGAGGAGCGGGGGGCTGGCAATGAGCAGTTCTTC. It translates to CASSQEERGAGNEQFF.

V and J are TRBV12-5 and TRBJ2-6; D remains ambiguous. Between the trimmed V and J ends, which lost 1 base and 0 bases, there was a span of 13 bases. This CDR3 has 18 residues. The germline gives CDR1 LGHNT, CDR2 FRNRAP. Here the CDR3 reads CASGLGRKTYSGANVLTF. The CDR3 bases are TGTGCTAGTGGTTTGGGGCGGAAAACTTACTCTGGGGCCAACGTCCTGACTTTC.

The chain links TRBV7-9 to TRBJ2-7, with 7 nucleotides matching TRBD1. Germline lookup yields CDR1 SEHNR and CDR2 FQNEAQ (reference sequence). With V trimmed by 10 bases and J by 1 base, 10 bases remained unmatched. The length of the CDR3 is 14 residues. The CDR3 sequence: CAIHIGQESYEQYF. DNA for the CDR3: TGTGCCATCCACATCGGACAGGAATCCTACGAGCAGTACTTC. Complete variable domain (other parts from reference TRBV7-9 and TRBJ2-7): DTGVSQNPRHKITKRGQNVTFRCDPISEHNRLYWYRQTLGQGPEFLTYFQNEAQLEKSRLLSDRFSAERPKGSFSTLEIQRTEQGDSAMYLCAIHIGQESYEQYFGPGTRLTVT.

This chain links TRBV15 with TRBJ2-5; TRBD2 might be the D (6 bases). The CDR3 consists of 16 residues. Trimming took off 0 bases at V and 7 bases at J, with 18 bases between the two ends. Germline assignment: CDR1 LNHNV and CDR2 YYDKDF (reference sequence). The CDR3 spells CATSRDAGGAGGTQYF. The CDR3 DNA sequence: TGTGCCACCAGCAGAGACGCAGGCGGGGCTGGCGGGACCCAGTACTTC.

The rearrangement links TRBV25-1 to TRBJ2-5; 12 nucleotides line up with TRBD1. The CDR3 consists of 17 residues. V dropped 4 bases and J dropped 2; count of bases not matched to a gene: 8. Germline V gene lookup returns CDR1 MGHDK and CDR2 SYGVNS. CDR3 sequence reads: CASSALGTGGLQETQYF. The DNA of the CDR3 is TGTGCCAGCAGTGCTCTTGGGACAGGGGGCTTACAAGAGACCCAGTACTTC.

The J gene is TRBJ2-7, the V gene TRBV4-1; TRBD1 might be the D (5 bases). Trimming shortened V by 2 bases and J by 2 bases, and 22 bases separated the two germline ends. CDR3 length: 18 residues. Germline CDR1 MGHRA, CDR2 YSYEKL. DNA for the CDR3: TGCGCCAGCAGCCAACACCACTCCAGGGTAGCCCAAACCTACGAGCAGTACTTC. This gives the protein CASSQHHSRVAQTYEQYF.

The CDR3 reads CASSVGTGMNTEAFF. DNA of the CDR3: TGTGCCAGCAGCGTAGGAACAGGGATGAACACTGAAGCTTTCTTT. The gene calls are TRBV9 and TRBJ1-1; perhaps TRBD1 as D (6 bases). Germline-derived CDR1 and CDR2 are SGDLS and YYNGEE. The CDR3 loop spans 15 amino acids. V was shortened by 0 bases and J by 0 bases, with 9 bases between the two germline ends.